This T cell receptor (beta chain) was observed in a study of T cells in Graves' hyperthyroidism and ophthalmopathy. This clonotype showed up just a few times. The target antigen is unknown. Study outcomes and limitations: Classification by a 13 V-J model distinguished ophthalmopathy from stable hyperthyroidism. Blood shared most expanded thyroid clonotypes above 0.001.

A Clinical Activity Score of at least 3, a NOSPECS grade of at least 4 and a duration under 3 months were recorded in the ophthalmopathy patients. Using roughly 9.4 ml of fresh peripheral blood, PBMCs were prepared. Amplified TCR beta CDR3 regions came from RNA transcripts. The TCR CDR3 was amplified in a first-round RT-PCR using the HTBI primer set. TCRdb fed the multiplex PCR reads into MiXCR, producing one record per CDR3 protein. The sample holds approximately 490,000 distinct CDR3 sequences, 22% seen once. This CDR3 spans 17 amino acids. Germline V CDR1 and CDR2: MNHEY, SMNVEV (reference sequence). Trimming cost V 8 bases and J 6 bases, with 25 bases left between them.

This chain connects TRBV27 to TRBJ2-2, with a weak D call TRBD1 (8 bases). Source material: blood. The TCR comes from an older woman with Graves' ophthalmopathy. CDR3 sequence reads: CASASTGGRGQAGELFF. The CDR3 nucleotides read TGTGCCAGCGCAAGCACGGGAGGCAGGGGGCAGGCCGGGGAGCTGTTTTTT.